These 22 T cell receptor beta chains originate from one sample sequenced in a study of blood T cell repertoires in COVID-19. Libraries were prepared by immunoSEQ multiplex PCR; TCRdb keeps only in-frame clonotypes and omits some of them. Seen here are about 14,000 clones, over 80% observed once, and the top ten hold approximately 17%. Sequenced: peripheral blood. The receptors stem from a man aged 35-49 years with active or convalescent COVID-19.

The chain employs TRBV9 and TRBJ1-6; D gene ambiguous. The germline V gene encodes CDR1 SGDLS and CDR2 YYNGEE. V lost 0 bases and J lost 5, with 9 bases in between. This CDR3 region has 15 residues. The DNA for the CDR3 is TGTGCCAGCAGCGTAGATGGTAGAGATAATTCACCCCTCCACTTT. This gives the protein CASSVDGRDNSPLHF.

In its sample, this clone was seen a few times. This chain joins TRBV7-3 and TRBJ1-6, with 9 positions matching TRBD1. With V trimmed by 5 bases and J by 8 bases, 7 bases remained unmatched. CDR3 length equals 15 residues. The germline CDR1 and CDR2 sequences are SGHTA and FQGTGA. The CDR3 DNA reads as TGTGCCAGCAGCGTGGGACAGGGTGAGGATTCACCCCTCCACTTT. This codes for CASSVGQGEDSPLHF.

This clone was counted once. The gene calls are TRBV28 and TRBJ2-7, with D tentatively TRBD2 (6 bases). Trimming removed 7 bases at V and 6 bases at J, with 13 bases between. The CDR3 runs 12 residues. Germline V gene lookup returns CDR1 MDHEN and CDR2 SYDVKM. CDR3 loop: CASTTGGVEQYF. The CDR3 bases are TGTGCCAGCACTACCGGCGGGGTCGAGCAGTACTTC.

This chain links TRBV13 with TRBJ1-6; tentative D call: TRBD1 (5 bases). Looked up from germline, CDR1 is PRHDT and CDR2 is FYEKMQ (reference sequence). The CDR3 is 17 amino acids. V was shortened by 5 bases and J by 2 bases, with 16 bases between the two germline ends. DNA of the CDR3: TGTGCCAGCAGCGCCCGACAGCGTAACCCCTATAATTCACCCCTCCACTTT. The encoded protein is CASSARQRNPYNSPLHF.

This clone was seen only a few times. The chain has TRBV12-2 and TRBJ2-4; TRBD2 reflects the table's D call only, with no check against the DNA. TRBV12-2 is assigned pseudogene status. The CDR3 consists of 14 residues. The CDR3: CASRFGGAGNIQYF. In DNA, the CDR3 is TGTGCAAGTCGCTTCGGAGGGGCCGGAAACATTCAGTACTTC.

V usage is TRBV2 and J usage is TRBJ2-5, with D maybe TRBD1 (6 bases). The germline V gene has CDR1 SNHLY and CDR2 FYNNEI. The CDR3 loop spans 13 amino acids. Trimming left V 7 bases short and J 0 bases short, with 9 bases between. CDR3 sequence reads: CASNRDNQETQYF. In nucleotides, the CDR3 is TGTGCCAGCAACCGGGACAACCAAGAGACCCAGTACTTC.

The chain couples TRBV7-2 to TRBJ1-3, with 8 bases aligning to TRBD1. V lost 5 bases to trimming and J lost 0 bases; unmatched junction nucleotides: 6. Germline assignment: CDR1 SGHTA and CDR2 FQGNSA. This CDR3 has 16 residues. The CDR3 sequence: CASSPGQGNSGNTIYF. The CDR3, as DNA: TGTGCCAGCAGCCCAGGACAGGGAAACTCTGGAAACACCATATATTTT.

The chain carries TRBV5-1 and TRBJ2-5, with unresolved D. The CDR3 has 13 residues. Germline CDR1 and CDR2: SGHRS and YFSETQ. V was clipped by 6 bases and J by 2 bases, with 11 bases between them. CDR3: CASMAGIQETQYF. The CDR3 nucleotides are TGCGCCAGCATGGCAGGCATACAAGAGACCCAGTACTTC. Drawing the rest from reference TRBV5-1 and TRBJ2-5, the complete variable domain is KAGVTQTPRYLIKTRGQQVTLSCSPISGHRSVSWYQQTPGQGLQFLFEYFSETQRNKGNFPGRFSGRQFSNSRSEMNVSTLELGDSALYLCASMAGIQETQYFGPGTRLLVL.

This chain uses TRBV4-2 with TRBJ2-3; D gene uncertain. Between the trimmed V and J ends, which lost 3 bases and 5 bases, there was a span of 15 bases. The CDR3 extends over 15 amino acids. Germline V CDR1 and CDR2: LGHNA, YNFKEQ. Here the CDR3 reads CASSQYSNAEDTQYF. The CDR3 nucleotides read TGTGCCAGCAGCCAGTACTCCAACGCCGAAGATACGCAGTATTTT.

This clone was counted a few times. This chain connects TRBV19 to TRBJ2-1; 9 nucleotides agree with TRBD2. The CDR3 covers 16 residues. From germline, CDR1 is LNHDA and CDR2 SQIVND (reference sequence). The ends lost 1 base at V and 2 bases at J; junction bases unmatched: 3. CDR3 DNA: TGTGCCAGTAGTATAGTTAGCGGGGGTCCCTACAATGAGCAGTTCTTC. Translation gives CASSIVSGGPYNEQFF.

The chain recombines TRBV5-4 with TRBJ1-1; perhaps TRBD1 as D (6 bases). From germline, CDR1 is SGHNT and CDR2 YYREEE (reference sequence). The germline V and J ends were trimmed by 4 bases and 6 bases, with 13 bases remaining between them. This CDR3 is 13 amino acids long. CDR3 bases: TGTGCCAGCAGCCTCACAGGGCTCTCTGAAGCTTTCTTT. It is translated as CASSLTGLSEAFF.

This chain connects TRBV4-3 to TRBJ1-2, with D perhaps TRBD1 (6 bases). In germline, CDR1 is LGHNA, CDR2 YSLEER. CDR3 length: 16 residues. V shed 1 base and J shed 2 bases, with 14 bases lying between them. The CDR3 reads CASSQGRNRVNYGYTF. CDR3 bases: TGCGCCAGCAGCCAAGGGAGGAACAGGGTAAACTATGGCTACACCTTC.

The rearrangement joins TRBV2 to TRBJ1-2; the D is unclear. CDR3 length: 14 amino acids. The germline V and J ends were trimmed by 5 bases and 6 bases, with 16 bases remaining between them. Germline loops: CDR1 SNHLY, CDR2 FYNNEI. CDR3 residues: CASSYGGGRDGYTF. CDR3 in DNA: TGTGCCAGCAGTTATGGCGGCGGGCGGGATGGCTACACCTTC.

The CDR3 region has the DNA TGTGCCAGCAGTTCCGATCGGGGGTATGGCTACACCTTC. Protein: CASSSDRGYGYTF. The rearrangement uses TRBV6-6 and TRBJ1-2, with D possibly TRBD1 on 5 matching bases. The germline V gene has CDR1 MNHNY and CDR2 SVGAGI (reference sequence). Between the trimmed V and J ends, which lost 4 bases and 5 bases, there was a span of 11 bases. This CDR3 comprises 13 residues.

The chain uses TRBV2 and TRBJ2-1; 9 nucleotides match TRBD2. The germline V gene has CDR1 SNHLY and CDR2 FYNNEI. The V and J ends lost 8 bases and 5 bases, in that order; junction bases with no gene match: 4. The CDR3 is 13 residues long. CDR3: CASAAGGDNEQFF. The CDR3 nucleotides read TGTGCCAGCGCGGCGGGGGGGGACAATGAGCAGTTCTTC.

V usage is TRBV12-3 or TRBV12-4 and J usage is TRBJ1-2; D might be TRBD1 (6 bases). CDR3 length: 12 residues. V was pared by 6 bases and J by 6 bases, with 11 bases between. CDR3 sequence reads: CASRRAGDGYTF. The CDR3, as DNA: TGTGCCAGCAGGAGAGCAGGGGATGGCTACACCTTC.

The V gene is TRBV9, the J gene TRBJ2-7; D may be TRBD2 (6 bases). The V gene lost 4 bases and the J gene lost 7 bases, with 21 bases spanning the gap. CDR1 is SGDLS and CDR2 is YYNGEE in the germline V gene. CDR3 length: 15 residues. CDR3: CASSPGTPLSSEQYF. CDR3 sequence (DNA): TGTGCCAGCAGCCCGGGGACTCCCCTAAGTAGTGAGCAGTACTTC. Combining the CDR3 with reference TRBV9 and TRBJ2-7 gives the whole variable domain DSGVTQTPKHLITATGQRVTLRCSPRSGDLSVYWYQQSLDQGLQFLIQYYNGEERAKGNILERFSAQQFPDLHSELNLSSLELGDSALYFCASSPGTPLSSEQYFGPGTRLTVT.

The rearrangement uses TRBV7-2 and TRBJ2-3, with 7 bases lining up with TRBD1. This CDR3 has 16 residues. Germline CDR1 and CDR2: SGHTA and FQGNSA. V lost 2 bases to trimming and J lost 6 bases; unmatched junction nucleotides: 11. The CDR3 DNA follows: TGTGCCAGCAGCTTACGAGTACTAGGGGGCCAGGATACGCAGTATTTT. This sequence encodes CASSLRVLGGQDTQYF.

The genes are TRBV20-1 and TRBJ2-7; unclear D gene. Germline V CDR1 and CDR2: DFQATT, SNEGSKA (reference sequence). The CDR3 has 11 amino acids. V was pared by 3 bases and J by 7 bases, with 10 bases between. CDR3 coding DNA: TGCAGTGCTAGCAACCTCGAGGAGCAGTACTTC. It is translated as CSASNLEEQYF.

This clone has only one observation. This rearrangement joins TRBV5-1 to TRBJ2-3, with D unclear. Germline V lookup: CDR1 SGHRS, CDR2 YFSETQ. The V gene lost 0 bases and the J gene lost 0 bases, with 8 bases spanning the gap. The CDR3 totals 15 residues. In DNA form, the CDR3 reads TGCGCCAGCAGCTTGGTACTGTCTAGCACAGATACGCAGTATTTT. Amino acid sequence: CASSLVLSSTDTQYF.

This CDR3 is CASSPDRGGYEQFF. Here the CDR3 DNA reads TGTGCCAGCAGTCCCGACAGGGGGGGGTATGAGCAGTTCTTC. The chain has TRBV6-5 and TRBJ2-1; 9 nucleotides match TRBD1. The CDR3 totals 14 residues. Trimming at V came to 5 bases and at J to 8 bases, leaving 7 bases not matched to a gene. CDR1 is MNHEY and CDR2 is SVGAGI in the germline V gene.

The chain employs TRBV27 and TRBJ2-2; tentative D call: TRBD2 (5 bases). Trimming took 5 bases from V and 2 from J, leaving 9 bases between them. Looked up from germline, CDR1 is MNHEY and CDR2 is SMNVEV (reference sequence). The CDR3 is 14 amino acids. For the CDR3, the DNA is TGTGCCAGCAGTCCAGGACTCAACACCGGGGAGCTGTTTTTT. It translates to CASSPGLNTGELFF.